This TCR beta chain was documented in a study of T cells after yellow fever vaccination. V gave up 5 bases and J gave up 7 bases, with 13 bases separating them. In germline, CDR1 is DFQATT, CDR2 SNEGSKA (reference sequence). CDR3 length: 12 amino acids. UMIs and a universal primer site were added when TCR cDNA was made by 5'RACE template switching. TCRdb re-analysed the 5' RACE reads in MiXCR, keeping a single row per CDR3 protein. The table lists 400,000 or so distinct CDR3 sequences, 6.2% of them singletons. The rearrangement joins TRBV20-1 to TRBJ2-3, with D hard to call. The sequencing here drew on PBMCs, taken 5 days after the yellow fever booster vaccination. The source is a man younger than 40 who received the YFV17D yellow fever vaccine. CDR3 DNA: TGCAGTGCTCAGCCATCGAGGCATACGCAGTATTTT. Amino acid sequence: CSAQPSRHTQYF.